These 14 T cell receptor beta chains originate from one sample sequenced in a study of control samples from healthy donors and cancer patients. The protocol was immunoSEQ multiplex PCR, while the TCRdb copy is restricted to in-frame clones and leaves out a portion. The data contain about 130,000 clones, about 90% of them singletons. The sample consisted of blood. The source is a woman in her 50s in good health.

The rearrangement links TRBV3-1 (or the pseudogene TRBV3-2) to TRBJ1-4; tentatively, D is TRBD1 (5 bases). CDR3 length: 15 amino acids. The ends were cut back, 2 bases at V and 7 bases at J, with 14 bases in the middle. Germline-derived CDR1 and CDR2 are LGHDT and YNNKEL (reference sequence). CDR3 sequence (DNA): TGTGCCAGCAGCCAACTTTGGGGAAGGGGTGAAAAACTGTTTTTT. This sequence encodes CASSQLWGRGEKLFF.

This chain connects TRBV30 to TRBJ1-4, with D perhaps TRBD1 (5 bases). The V and J ends lost 4 bases and 3 bases respectively, with 9 bases between them. The CDR3 covers 13 residues. The germline CDR1 and CDR2 sequences are GTSNPN and SVGIG (reference sequence). The chain's CDR3 is CAWNAGPNEKLFF. DNA of the CDR3: TGTGCCTGGAATGCGGGGCCTAATGAAAAACTGTTTTTT. Supplemented by reference TRBV30 and TRBJ1-4, the full variable domain reads SQTIHQWPATLVQPVGSPLSLECTVEGTSNPNLYWYRQAAGRGLQLLFYSVGIGQISSEVPQNLSASRPQDRQFILSSKKLLLSDSGFYLCAWNAGPNEKLFFGSGTQLSVL.

The chain is built from TRBV10-3 and TRBJ2-7, with D maybe TRBD2 (6 bases). Trimming stripped 4 bases from V and 3 bases from J, with 19 bases between. CDR3 length: 16 residues. From germline, CDR1 is ENHRY and CDR2 SYGVKD. This CDR3 is CAISGGETGGYYEQYF. The CDR3 bases are TGTGCCATCAGTGGGGGGGAAACAGGTGGATACTACGAGCAGTACTTC.

The genes are TRBV2 and TRBJ1-2; no reliable D call. The CDR3 covers 13 residues. The V gene lost 4 bases and the J gene lost 4 bases, with 10 bases spanning the gap. Looked up from germline, CDR1 is SNHLY and CDR2 is FYNNEI. CDR3 protein: CASSVQPFYGYTF. As DNA, the CDR3 is TGTGCCAGCAGTGTACAGCCTTTCTATGGCTACACCTTC.

The chain carries TRBV5-8 and TRBJ1-6; 9 bases match TRBD1. The CDR3 is 15 residues long. Trimming cost V 0 bases and J 9 bases; bases outside gene matches: 4. Germline V gene lookup returns CDR1 SGHTS and CDR2 YDEGEE. This chain's CDR3 is CASSLGGTGSSPLHF. The CDR3 DNA reads as TGTGCCAGCAGCTTGGGCGGGACAGGGAGTTCACCCCTCCACTTT.

The chain recombines TRBV5-1 with TRBJ1-3; 7 bases align to TRBD1. The CDR3 is made up of 16 amino acids. Germline CDR1 reads SGHRS; CDR2 reads YFSETQ. Trimming cost V 3 bases and J 0 bases; bases outside gene matches: 6. This chain's CDR3 is CASSSGGTTSGNTIYF. The CDR3 DNA reads TGCGCCAGCAGCTCAGGGGGAACTACCTCTGGAAACACCATATATTTT.

The chain is built from TRBV27 and TRBJ1-2; TRBD1 agrees at 7 bases. This CDR3 is built from 13 residues. Losses at the gene ends were 6 bases for V and 2 bases for J; bases not matched to a gene: 3. The germline gives CDR1 MNHEY, CDR2 SMNVEV (reference sequence). The CDR3, as DNA: TGTGCCAGCAGCCCGACAGGGAACTATGGCTACACCTTC. Its translation is CASSPTGNYGYTF.

The chain recombines TRBV19 with TRBJ1-3; D gene uncertain. Germline assignment: CDR1 LNHDA and CDR2 SQIVND (reference sequence). The CDR3 length is 16 residues. V lost 3 bases to trimming and J lost 0 bases, with 12 bases between them. CDR3 nucleotide sequence: TGTGCCAGTAGTATTGGAGGGAGGTCCTCTGGAAACACCATATATTTT. This encodes CASSIGGRSSGNTIYF.

This chain joins TRBV11-3 and TRBJ2-5; TRBD1 agrees at 7 bases. CDR1 SGHNT and CDR2 YENEEA come from the germline V gene. The trim removed 3 bases at V and 2 bases at J, leaving 12 bases unmatched. The CDR3 runs 17 residues. The DNA of the CDR3 is TGTGCCAGCAGCTTGGGGACAGCGACTAATGGTCAAGAGACCCAGTACTTC. Translated: CASSLGTATNGQETQYF.

The chain joins TRBV14 to TRBJ2-5; 12 bases line up with TRBD2. Germline V gene sequence: CDR1 SGHDN, CDR2 FVKESK. The V segment lost 5 bases and the J segment 4 bases; nucleotides outside the gene matches: 5. The CDR3 runs 15 residues. Written as DNA, the CDR3 is TGTGCCAGCAGCGCTTCGACTAGCGGGAGAGAGACCCAGTACTTC. This encodes CASSASTSGRETQYF.

V is TRBV7-2 and J is TRBJ1-6; maybe TRBD1 (5 bases). Germline V gene lookup returns CDR1 SGHTA and CDR2 FQGNSA. The CDR3 spans 15 residues. The V end was cut by 0 bases, the J end by 8 bases, with 11 bases between. The CDR3 nucleotides are TGTGCCAGCAGCTTAGCCCCGGGGCGCTATTCACCCCTCCACTTT. Residues: CASSLAPGRYSPLHF.

This clone was observed a single time. The chain recombines TRBV5-1 with TRBJ2-2; TRBD1 is a possible D gene (6 bases). V lost 2 bases to trimming and J lost 4 bases, with 12 bases between them. This CDR3 is built from 15 residues. Germline lookup yields CDR1 SGHRS and CDR2 YFSETQ. The DNA of the CDR3 is TGCGCCAGCAGCTTTTGGGGGCAGGGCACCGGGGAGCTGTTTTTT. Amino acid sequence: CASSFWGQGTGELFF.

The chain is built from TRBV2 and TRBJ1-2, with TRBD1 identical over 7 bases. CDR3 length: 14 residues. Per the germline V gene, CDR1 is SNHLY and CDR2 is FYNNEI. J lost 7 bases, V lost 6 bases, and 11 bases had no gene match. This CDR3 reads CASRARQGEGGYTF. Here the CDR3 DNA reads TGTGCCAGCAGGGCTCGACAGGGAGAAGGTGGCTACACCTTC.

The chain joins TRBV27 to TRBJ2-7; D could derive from TRBD1 or TRBD2 (5 bases each). Germline lookup yields CDR1 MNHEY and CDR2 SMNVEV (reference sequence). The CDR3 spans 15 residues. V dropped 0 bases and J dropped 7 bases, with 16 bases sitting between them. The CDR3 nucleotides are TGTGCCAGCAGTTTATCTCGGGACCCCGTGCGGGAGCAGTACTTC. Protein: CASSLSRDPVREQYF.